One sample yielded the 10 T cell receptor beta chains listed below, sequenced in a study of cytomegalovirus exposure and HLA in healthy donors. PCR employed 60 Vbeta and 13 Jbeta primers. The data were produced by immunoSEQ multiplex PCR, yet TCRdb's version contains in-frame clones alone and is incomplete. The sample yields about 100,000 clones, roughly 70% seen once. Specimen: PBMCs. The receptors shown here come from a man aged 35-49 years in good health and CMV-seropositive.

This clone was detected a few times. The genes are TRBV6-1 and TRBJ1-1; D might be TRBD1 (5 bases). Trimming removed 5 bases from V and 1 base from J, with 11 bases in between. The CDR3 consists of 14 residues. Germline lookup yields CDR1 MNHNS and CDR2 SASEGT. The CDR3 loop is CASSRTTANTEAFF. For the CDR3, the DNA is TGTGCCAGCAGTAGAACGACAGCGAACACTGAAGCTTTCTTT.

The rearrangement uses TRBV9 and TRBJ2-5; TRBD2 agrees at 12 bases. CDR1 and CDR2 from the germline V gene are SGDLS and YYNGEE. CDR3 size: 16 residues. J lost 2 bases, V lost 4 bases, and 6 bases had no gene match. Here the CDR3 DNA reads TGTGCCAGCAGCACCGGGACTAGCGGGTTACAAGAGACCCAGTACTTC. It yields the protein CASSTGTSGLQETQYF.

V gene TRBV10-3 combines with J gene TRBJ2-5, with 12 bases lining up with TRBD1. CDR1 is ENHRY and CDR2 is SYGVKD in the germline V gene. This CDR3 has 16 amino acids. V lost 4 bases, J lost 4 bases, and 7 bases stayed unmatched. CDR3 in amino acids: CAISGGTGGFGETQYF. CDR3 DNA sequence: TGTGCCATCAGTGGGGGGACAGGGGGCTTCGGAGAGACCCAGTACTTC.

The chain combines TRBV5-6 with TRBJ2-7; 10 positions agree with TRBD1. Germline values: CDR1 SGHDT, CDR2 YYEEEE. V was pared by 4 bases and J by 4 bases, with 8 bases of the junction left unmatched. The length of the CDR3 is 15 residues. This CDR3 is CASSIPGTGVYEQYF. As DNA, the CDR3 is TGTGCCAGCAGCATACCCGGGACAGGGGTATACGAGCAGTACTTC.

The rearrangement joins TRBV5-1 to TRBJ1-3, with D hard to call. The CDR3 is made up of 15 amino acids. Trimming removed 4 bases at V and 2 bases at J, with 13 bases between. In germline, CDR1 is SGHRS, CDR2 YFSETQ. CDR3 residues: CASSVQHGAGNTIYF. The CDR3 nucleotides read TGCGCCAGCAGCGTCCAGCACGGGGCTGGAAACACCATATATTTT.

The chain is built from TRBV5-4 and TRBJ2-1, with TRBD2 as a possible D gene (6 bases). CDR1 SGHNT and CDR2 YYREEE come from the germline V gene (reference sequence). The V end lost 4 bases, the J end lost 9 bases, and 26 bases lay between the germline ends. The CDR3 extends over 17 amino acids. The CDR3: CASSLYGERVKGSEQFF. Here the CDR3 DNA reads TGTGCCAGCAGCCTGTACGGGGAGCGGGTGAAGGGGAGTGAGCAGTTCTTC.

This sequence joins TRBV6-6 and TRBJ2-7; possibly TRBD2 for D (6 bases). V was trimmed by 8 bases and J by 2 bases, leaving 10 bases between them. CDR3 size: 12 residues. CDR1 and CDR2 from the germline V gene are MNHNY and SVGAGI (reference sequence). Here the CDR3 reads CASGRGTYEQYF. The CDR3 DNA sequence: TGTGCCAGCGGCCGGGGGACCTACGAGCAGTACTTC.

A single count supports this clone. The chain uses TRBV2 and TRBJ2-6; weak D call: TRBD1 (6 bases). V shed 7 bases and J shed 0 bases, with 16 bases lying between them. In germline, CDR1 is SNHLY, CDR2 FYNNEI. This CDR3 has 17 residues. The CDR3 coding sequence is TGTGCCAGCACCCGGGACACCACCTTCTCTGGGGCCAACGTCCTGACTTTC. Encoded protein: CASTRDTTFSGANVLTF.

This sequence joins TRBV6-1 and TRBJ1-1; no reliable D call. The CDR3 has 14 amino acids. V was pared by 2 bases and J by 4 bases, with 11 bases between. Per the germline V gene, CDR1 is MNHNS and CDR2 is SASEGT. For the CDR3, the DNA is TGTGCCAGCAGTGAACTCCGGGTTAGCACTGAAGCTTTCTTT. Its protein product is CASSELRVSTEAFF.

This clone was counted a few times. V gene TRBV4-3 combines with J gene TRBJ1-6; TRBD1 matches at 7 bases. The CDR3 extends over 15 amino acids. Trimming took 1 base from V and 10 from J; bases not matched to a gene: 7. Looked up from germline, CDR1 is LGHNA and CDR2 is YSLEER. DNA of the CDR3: TGCGCCAGCAGCCAAGTTTCAGGGGGGCGGTCACCCCTCCACTTT. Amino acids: CASSQVSGGRSPLHF.